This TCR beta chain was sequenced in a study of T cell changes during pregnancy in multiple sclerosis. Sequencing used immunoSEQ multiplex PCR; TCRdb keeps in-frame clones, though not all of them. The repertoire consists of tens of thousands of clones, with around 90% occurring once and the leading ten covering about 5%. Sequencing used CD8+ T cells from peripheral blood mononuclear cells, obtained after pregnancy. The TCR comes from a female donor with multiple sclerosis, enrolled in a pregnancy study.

The CDR3 reads CASSLSGGDYNEQFF. DNA for the CDR3: TGTGCCAGCAGCTTATCCGGGGGGGATTACAATGAGCAGTTCTTC. V usage is TRBV7-9 and J usage is TRBJ2-1; 8 positions match TRBD2. The CDR3 sequence is 15 residues long. Germline V CDR1 and CDR2: SEHNR, FQNEAQ (reference sequence). Germline trimming cut 2 bases from V and 4 bases from J; bases unmatched to any gene: 4.